This entry concerns a single T cell receptor (beta chain). Its cognate antigen is unknown. These data are taken from a study of blood T cells in healthy people across ages. The CDR3 extends over 16 amino acids. Germline-derived CDR1 and CDR2 are MDHEN and SYDVKM. V lost 1 base and J lost 6; bases outside the gene matches: 5. The authors ran a second PCR of about 7 to 11 cycles using a sample-barcoded 5' primer and a J-beta primer mix. MiXCR, applied by TCRdb to the 5' RACE reads, yields one record per CDR3 protein. The sample includes about 1,400,000 distinct CDR3 sequences, about 40% seen only once; the top ten take 7.9%. Overall study findings and caveats: Roughly linearly, TCR beta diversity per million T cells fell as age increased.

The genes are TRBV28 and TRBJ1-6; 8 bases match TRBD1. The TCR was taken from a woman aged 18 to 35 in good health. Sequenced: blood. The CDR3 sequence is CASSLLWTGFNSPLHF. The CDR3 nucleotides are TGTGCCAGCAGTTTATTATGGACAGGGTTTAATTCACCCCTCCACTTT.